This record looks at one T cell receptor beta chain sequence and its context. Which antigen it targets is not known. Nothing much larger sits one base from this clone, and base qualities are not available. The data originate from a study of chemoradiotherapy in HPV16-positive cancers (dated by TCRdb to between 2022 and 2023). Background on the whole study: Candidate HPV-specific T-cell clones and common TCR motifs were defined through functional T-cell assays on cells from a couple of HPV16-positive patients. Next, the candidate HPV-specific TCRs and motifs were followed in TCR repertoires from approximately 82 patients with HPV-related cancers. Whether T-cell immunity against the HPV oncoproteins E6 and E7 changes during chemoradiotherapy and whether survival is affected by this immunity were examined in the study.

General findings and caveats noted by the study authors: Expansion of candidate HPV-specific clones and E7-related TCR motifs was observed in the tumor microenvironment during treatment, whereas no such expansion was observed for non-HPV-specific T cells. Improved recurrence-free survival in HPV16-positive patients was associated with expansion of HPV-responsive T cells during chemoradiotherapy. The survival association was reported for HPV16-positive patients, and the functional definition of HPV-specific T cells was derived from only a couple of HPV16-positive patients.

The method behind the library was the immunoSEQ multiplex PCR assay. The table comes from immuneACCESS by way of TCRdb, which keeps in-frame sequences with V and J called. Part of the clones is missing from these tables; in studies checked, under half for an unresolved V gene and the rest for unknown reasons. The sample table records roughly 1,900 clones; about 90% of these occur just once. Jointly, the top ten make up about 6.7% of the sample. Repertoires were sampled repeatedly over the course of chemoradiotherapy so that clonal expansion in the tumor microenvironment could be followed. The junction carries 13 bases between V and J, which are trimmed by 3 bases and 5 bases respectively. There are 15 amino acids in the CDR3, from cysteine to phenylalanine inclusive. Of all the DNA, just the CDR3 is kept, 45 bases in frame from base 1. In the germline V gene, CDR1 corresponds to LGHNA and CDR2 to YSLEER.

The sequences come from tumor tissue, collected from a patient who underwent chemoradiotherapy. The clonotype comes from a human donor with HPV-associated anogenital cancer. The chain couples TRBV4-3 to TRBJ2-2, and perhaps TRBD1 as D gene, on 5 matching bases. Here is the DNA: TGCGCCAGCAGCCATGCCGTCAGGGAAACCGGGGAGCTGTTTTTT. Its product reads: CASSHAVRETGELFF.